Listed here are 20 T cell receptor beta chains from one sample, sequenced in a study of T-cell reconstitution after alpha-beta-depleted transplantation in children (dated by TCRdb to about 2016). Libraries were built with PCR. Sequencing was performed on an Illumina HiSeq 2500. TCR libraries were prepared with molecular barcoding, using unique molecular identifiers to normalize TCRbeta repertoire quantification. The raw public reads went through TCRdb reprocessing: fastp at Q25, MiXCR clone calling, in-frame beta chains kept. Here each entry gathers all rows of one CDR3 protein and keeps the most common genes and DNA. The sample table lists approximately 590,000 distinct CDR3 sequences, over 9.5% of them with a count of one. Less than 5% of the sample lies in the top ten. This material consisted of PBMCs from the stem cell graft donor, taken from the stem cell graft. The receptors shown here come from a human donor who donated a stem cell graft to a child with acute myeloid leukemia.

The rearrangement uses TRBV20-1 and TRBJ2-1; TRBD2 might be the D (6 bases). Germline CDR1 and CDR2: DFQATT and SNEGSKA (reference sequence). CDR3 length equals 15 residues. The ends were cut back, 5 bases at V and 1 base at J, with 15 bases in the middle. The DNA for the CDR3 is TGCAGTGCTCCCTTCGGGAGATCGTCCTACAATGAGCAGTTCTTC. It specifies CSAPFGRSSYNEQFF.

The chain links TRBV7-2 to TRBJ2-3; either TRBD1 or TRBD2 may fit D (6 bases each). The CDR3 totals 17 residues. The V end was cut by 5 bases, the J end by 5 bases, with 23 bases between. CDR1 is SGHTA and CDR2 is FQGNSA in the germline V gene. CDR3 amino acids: CASSPRGSRQGQDTQYF. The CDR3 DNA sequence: TGTGCCAGCAGCCCGCGGGGCAGCCGGCAGGGGCAAGATACGCAGTATTTT.

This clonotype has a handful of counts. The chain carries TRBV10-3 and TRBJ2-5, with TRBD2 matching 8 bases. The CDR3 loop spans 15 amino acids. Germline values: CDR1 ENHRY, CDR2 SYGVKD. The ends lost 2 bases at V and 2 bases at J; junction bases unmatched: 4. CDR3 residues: CAISEGQREQETQYF. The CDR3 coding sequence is TGTGCCATCAGTGAGGGCCAGCGGGAGCAAGAGACCCAGTACTTC.

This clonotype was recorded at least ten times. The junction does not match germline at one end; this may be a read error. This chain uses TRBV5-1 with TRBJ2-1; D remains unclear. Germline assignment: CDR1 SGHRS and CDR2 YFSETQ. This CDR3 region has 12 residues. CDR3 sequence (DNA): TGTGCCAGCAGCTTACAAGACAATGAGCAGTTCTTC. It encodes CASSLQDNEQFF.

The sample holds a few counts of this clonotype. The CDR3 loop is CASNNGRDLYQETQYF. The CDR3 nucleotides read TGTGCCAGCAACAACGGTCGCGACTTGTACCAAGAGACCCAGTACTTC. This chain connects TRBV6-2 or TRBV6-3 to TRBJ2-5; no clear D. CDR3 length equals 16 residues. V lost 7 bases and J lost 0, with 18 bases in between. CDR1 MNHEY and CDR2 SVGEGT come from the germline V gene.

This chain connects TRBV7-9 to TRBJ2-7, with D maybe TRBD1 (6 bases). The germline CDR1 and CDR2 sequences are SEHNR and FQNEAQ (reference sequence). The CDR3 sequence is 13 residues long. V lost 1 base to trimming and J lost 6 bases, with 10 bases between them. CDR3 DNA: TGTGCCAGCAGCTTAGGTGAAGGGGGCGAGCAGTACTTC. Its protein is CASSLGEGGEQYF.

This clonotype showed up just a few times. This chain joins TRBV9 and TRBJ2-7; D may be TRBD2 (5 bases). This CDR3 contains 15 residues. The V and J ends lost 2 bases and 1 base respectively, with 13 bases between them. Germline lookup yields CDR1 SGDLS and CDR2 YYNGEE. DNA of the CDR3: TGTGCCAGCAGCGTTAGGACCGGGGTATCCTACGAGCAGTACTTC. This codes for CASSVRTGVSYEQYF.

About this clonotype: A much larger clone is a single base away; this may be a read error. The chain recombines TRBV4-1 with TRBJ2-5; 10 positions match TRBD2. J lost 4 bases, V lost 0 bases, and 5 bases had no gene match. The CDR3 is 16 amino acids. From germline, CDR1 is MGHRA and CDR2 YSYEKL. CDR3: CASSQELAGNLETQYF. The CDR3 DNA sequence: TGCGCCAGCAGCCAAGAACTAGCGGGAAACCTAGAGACCCAGTACTTC.

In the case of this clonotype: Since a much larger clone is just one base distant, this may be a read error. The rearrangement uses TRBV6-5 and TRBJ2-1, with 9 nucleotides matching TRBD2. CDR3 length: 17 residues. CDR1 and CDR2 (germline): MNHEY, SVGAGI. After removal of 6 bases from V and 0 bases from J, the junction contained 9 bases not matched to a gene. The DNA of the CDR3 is TGTGCCAGCAGATACGGGACTAGCATAAGCTCCTACAATGAGCAGTTCTTC. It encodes CASRYGTSISSYNEQFF.

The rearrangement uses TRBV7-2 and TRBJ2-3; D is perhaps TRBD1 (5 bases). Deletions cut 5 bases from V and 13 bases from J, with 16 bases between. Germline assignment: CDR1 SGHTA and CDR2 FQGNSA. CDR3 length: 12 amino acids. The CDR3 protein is CASSLGSGKEYF. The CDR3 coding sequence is TGTGCCAGCAGCCTTGGGTCAGGGAAGGAGTATTTT.

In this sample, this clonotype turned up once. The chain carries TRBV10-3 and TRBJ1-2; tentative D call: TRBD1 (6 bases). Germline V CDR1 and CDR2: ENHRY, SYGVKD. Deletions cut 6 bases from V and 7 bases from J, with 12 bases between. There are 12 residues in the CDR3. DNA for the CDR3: TGTGCCATCAGAGGGGGGGACCGTGGCTACACCTTC. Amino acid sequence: CAIRGGDRGYTF.

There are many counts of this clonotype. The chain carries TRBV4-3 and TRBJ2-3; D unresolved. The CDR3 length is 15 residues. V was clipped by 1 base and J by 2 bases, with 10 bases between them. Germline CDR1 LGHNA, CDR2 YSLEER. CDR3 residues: CASSQGFGFTDTQYF. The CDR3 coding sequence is TGCGCCAGCAGCCAAGGGTTTGGGTTCACAGATACGCAGTATTTT.

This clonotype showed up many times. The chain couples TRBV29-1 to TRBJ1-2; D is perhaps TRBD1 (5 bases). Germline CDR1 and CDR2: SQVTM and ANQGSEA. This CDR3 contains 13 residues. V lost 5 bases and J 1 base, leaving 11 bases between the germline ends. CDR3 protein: CSVFTGNNYGYTF. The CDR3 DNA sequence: TGCAGCGTTTTCACAGGCAATAACTATGGCTACACCTTC.

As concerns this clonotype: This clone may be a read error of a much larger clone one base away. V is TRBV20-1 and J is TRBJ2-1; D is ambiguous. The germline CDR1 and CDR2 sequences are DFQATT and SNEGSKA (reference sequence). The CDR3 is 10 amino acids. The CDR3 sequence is CSAAVSEKFF. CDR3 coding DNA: TGCAGTGCGGCCGTCAGTGAGAAGTTCTTC.

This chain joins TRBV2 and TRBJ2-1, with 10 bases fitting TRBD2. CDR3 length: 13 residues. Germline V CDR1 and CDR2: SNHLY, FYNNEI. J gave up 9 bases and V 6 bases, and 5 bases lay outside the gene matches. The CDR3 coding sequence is TGTGCCAGCAGCCTAGCGGGAGAGACTGAGCAGTTCTTC. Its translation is CASSLAGETEQFF.

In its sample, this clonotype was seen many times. The DNA of the CDR3 is TGTGCCAGCATCTCAGGGACAGTGAACACCGGGGAGCTGTTTTTT. This gives the protein CASISGTVNTGELFF. The chain recombines TRBV27 with TRBJ2-2, with 7 positions matching TRBD1. The CDR3 sequence is 15 residues long. Germline loops: CDR1 MNHEY, CDR2 SMNVEV (reference sequence). Trimming cost V 7 bases and J 1 base; bases outside gene matches: 6.

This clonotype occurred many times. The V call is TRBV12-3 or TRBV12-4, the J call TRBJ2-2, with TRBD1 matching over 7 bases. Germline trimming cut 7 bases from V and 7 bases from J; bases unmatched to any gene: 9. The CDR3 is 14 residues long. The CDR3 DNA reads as TGTGCCAGCACCCCGGGACAGACATTCGGGGAGCTGTTTTTT. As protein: CASTPGQTFGELFF.

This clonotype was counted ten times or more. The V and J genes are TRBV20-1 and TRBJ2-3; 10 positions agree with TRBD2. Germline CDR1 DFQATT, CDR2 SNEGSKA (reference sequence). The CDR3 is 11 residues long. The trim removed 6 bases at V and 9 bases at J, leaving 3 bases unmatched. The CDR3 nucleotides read TGCAGTGCCGAACTAGCGGGGACGCAGTATTTT. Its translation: CSAELAGTQYF.

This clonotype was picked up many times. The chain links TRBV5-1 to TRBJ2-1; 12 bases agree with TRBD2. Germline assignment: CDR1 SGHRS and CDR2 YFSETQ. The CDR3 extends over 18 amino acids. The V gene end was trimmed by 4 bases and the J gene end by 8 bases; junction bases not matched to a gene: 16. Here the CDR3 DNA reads TGCGCCAGCAGCACTCGCCCAAAATTGACTAGCGGGAGTGATGAGCAGTTCTTC. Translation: CASSTRPKLTSGSDEQFF.

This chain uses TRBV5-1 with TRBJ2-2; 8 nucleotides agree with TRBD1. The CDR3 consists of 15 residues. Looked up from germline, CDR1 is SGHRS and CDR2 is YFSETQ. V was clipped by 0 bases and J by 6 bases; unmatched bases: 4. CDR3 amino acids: CASSLGQGAPGELFF. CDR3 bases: TGCGCCAGCAGCTTGGGGCAGGGGGCCCCCGGGGAGCTGTTTTTT.